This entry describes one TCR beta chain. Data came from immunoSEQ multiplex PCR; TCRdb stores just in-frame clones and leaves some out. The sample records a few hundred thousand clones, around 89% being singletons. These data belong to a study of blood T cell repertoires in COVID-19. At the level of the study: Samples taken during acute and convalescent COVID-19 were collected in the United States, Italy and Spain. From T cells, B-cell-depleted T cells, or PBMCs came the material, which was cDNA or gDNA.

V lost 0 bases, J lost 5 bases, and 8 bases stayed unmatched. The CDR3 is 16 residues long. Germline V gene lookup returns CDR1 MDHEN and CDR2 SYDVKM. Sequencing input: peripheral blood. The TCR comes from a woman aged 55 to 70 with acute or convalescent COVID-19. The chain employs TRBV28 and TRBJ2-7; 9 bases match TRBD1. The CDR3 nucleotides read TGTGCCAGCAGTTTATGGCAGGGGACAGGGTTCAACGAGCAGTACTTC. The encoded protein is CASSLWQGTGFNEQYF.